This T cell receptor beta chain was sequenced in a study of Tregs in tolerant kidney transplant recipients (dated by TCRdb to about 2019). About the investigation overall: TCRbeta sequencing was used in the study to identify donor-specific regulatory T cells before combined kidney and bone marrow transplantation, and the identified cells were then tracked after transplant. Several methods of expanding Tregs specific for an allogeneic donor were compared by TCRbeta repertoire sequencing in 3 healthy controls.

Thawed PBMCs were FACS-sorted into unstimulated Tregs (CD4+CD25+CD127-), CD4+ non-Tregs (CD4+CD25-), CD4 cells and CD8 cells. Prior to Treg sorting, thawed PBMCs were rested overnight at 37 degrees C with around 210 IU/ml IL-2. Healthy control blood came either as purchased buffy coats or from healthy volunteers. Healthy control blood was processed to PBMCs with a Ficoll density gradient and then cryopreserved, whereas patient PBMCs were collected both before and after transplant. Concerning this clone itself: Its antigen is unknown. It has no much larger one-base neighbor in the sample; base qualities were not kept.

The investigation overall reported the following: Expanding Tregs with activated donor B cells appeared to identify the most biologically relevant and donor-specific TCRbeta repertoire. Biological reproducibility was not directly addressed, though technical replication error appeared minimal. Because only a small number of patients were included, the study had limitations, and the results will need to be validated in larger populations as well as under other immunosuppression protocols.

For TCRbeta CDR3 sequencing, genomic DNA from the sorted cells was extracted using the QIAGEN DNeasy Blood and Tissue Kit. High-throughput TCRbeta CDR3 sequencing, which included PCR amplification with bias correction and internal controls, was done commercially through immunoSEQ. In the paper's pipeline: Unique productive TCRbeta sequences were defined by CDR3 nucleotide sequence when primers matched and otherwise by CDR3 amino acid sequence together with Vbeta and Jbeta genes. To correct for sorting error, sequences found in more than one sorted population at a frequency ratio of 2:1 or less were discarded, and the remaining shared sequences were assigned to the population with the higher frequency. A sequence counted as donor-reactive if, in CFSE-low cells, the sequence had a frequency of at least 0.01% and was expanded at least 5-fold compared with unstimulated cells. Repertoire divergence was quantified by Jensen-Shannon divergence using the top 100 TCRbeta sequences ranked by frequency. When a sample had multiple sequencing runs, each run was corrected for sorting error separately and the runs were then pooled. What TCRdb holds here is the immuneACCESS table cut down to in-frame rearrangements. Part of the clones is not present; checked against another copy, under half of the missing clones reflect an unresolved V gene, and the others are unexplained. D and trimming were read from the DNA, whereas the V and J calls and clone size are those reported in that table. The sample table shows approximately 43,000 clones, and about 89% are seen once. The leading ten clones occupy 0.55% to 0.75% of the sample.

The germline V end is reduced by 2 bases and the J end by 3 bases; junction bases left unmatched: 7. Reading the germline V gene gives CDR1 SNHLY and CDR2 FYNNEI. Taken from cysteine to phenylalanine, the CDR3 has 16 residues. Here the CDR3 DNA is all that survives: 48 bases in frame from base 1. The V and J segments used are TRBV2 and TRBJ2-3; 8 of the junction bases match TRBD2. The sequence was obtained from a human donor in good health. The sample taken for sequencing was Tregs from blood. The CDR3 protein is CASSEIAGRSTDTQYF. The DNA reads TGTGCCAGCAGTGAAATAGCGGGAAGGAGTACAGATACGCAGTATTTT.